A selection of T cell receptor beta chains follows, all from one sample in a study of blood T cells in healthy people across ages. Each CDR3 protein gets one entry after TCRdb re-called the 5' RACE reads with MiXCR. The sample carries some 1,800,000 distinct CDR3 sequences, about 39% recorded once. Sequenced sample: blood. These receptors were taken from a human donor in good health. CDR3s include the opening cysteine and the closing phenylalanine or tryptophan. Each record gives: J gene, D gene, clone size, V gene, CDR3 DNA, CDR3 protein. The D gene is left open where the match is weak. Not every row has a clone size; where given, it reads once, few, many or a size class.

j_call: TRBJ1-2
d_call: TRBD1
clone_size: NA
v_call: TRBV12-3/TRBV12-4
cdr3_nt: TGTGCCAGCAGGAACGTCCGGGACAGGGGCTACACCTTC
cdr3_aa: CASRNVRDRGYTF

j_call: TRBJ2-7
d_call: NA
clone_size: NA
v_call: TRBV7-2
cdr3_nt: TGTACCAGCAGCTTAATGTACGAGCAGTACTTC
cdr3_aa: CTSSLMYEQYF

j_call: TRBJ2-7
d_call: NA
clone_size: few
v_call: TRBV2
cdr3_nt: TGTGCCAGCAGTGTGGGCAGGGGAGGCTACGAGCAGTACTTC
cdr3_aa: CASSVGRGGYEQYF

j_call: TRBJ1-6
d_call: NA
clone_size: few
v_call: TRBV6-5
cdr3_nt: TGTGCCAGCAGTTACGATCAGGGGCCGGGGTCACCCCTCCACTTT
cdr3_aa: CASSYDQGPGSPLHF

j_call: TRBJ2-5
d_call: TRBD1
clone_size: NA
v_call: TRBV5-1
cdr3_nt: TGCGCCAGCAGGATAACAGGGGGCGCGGGTGAGCAGTACTTC
cdr3_aa: CASRITGGAGEQYF

j_call: TRBJ2-3
d_call: NA
clone_size: NA
v_call: TRBV13
cdr3_nt: TGTGCCAGCAGCTTAGGAATCCCTAGGGGGGCCAGCAGCACAGATACGCAGTATTTT
cdr3_aa: CASSLGIPRGASSTDTQYF

j_call: TRBJ1-6
d_call: NA
clone_size: many
v_call: TRBV12-3/TRBV12-4
cdr3_nt: TGTGCCAGCAGTTTAGTGGGTGGTAATTCACCCCTCCACTTT
cdr3_aa: CASSLVGGNSPLHF

j_call: TRBJ1-5
d_call: NA
clone_size: NA
v_call: TRBV19
cdr3_nt: TGTGCCAGTAGTATCTTAGGAGTTGGTCAGCCCCAGCATTTT
cdr3_aa: CASSILGVGQPQHF

j_call: TRBJ2-6
d_call: NA
clone_size: NA
v_call: TRBV7-2
cdr3_nt: TGTGCCAGCAGCTTCTCAGGACGTACCTCTGGGGCCAACGTCCTGACTTTC
cdr3_aa: CASSFSGRTSGANVLTF

j_call: TRBJ2-6
d_call: NA
clone_size: NA
v_call: TRBV4-2
cdr3_nt: TGTGCCAGCAGCCAAGTGACTTCTGGGGCCAACGTCCTGACTTTC
cdr3_aa: CASSQVTSGANVLTF

j_call: TRBJ2-3
d_call: TRBD1
clone_size: NA
v_call: TRBV11-3
cdr3_nt: TGTGCCAGCAGCGAAGGACAGGGAGAGGCGCAGTATTTT
cdr3_aa: CASSEGQGEAQYF

j_call: TRBJ1-5
d_call: NA
clone_size: NA
v_call: TRBV15
cdr3_nt: TGTGCCACCAGCAGAAGACAGCCTAATCAGCCCCAGCATTTT
cdr3_aa: CATSRRQPNQPQHF